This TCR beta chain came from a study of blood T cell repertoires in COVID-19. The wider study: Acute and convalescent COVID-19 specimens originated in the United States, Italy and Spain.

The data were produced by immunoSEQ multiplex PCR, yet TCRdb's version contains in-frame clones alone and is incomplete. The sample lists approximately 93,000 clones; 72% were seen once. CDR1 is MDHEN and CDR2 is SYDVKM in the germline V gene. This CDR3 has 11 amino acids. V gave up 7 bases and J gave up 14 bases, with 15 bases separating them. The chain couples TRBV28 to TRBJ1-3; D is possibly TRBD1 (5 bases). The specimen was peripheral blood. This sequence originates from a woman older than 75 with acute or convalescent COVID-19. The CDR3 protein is CASTSTGVLYF. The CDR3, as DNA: TGTGCCAGCACCAGCACGGGGGTCTTATATTTT. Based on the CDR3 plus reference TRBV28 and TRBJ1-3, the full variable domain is DVKVTQSSRYLVKRTGEKVFLECVQDMDHENMFWYRQDPGLGLRLIYFSYDVKMKEKGDIPEGYSVSREKKERFSLILESASTNQTSMYLCASTSTGVLYFGEGSWLTVV.